This record covers a single T cell receptor (beta chain). V lost 0 bases to trimming and J lost 10 bases, with 19 bases between them. Germline V gives CDR1 SGHRS, CDR2 YFSETQ. The CDR3 extends over 15 amino acids. Under the authors' procedure: Quantification of nucleated cells was approximated via reference gene primer amplification. Sequenced by immunoSEQ multiplex PCR; TCRdb stores in-frame clones only, minus some. V, J and clone size are taken as reported in that table, and D and trimming were inferred from the DNA itself. In the table there are about 190,000 clones, less than 85% of which are singletons. The sample originates from a study of blood T cell repertoires in COVID-19. Study in general: From the United States, Italy and Spain came samples of acute and convalescent COVID-19. Sample material is recorded as cDNA or gDNA derived from T cells, B-cell-depleted T cells, or PBMCs.

The sequence derives from a man aged 45-65 years who had recovered from COVID-19. Material: peripheral blood. The chain joins TRBV5-1 to TRBJ1-1, with TRBD1 as a possible D gene (6 bases). The CDR3 DNA reads as TGCGCCAGCAGCTTGGCCATAGGGGGGGCTCGTGGAGCTTTCTTT. Its translation is CASSLAIGGARGAFF.